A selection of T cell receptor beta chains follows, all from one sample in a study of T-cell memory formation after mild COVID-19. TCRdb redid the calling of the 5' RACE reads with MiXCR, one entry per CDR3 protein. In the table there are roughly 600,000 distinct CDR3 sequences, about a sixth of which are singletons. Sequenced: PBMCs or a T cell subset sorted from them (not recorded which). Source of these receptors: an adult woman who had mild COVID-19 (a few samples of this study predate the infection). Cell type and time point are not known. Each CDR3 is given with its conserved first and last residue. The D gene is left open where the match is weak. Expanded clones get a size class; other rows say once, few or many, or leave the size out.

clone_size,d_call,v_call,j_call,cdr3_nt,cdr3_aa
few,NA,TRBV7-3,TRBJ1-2,TGTGCCAGCAGCTTCTCGGGCCGAGGAGGCTACACCTTC,CASSFSGRGGYTF
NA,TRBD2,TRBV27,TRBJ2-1,TGTGCCAGCAGTGGGACTATCAATGAGCAGTTCTTC,CASSGTINEQFF
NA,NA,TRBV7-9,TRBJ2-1,TGTGCCAGCAGCTCAGAGGTGGCAGGGTTCGATGAGCAGTTCTTC,CASSSEVAGFDEQFF
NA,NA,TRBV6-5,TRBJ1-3,TGTGCCAGCAGCCCGGACGGACGAAACACCATATATTTT,CASSPDGRNTIYF
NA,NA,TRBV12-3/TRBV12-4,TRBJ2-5,TGTGCCAGCCGGGGCCCCCGAGAGACCCAGTACTTC,CASRGPRETQYF
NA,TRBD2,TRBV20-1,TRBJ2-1,TGCAGTGCTAGCGGGACTAGCGACAGTGAGCAGTTCTTC,CSASGTSDSEQFF
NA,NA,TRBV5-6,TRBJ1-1,TGTGCCAGCAGCTTTAGGGGACCCATCATGAACACTGAAGCTTTCTTT,CASSFRGPIMNTEAFF
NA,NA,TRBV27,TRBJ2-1,TGTGCCAGCATGTTAGGAGGGCAGGGGCGATCGGTTGAGCAGTTCTTC,CASMLGGQGRSVEQFF
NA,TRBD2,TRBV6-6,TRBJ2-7,TGTGCCAGCAGTTCACCGATAGCGGGAGAGTCCTACGAGCAGTACTTC,CASSSPIAGESYEQYF
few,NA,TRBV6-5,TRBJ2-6,TGTGCCAGCAGTCGCTTTGCAAGTGGGGCCAACGTCCTGACTTTC,CASSRFASGANVLTF
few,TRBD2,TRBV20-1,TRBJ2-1,TGCAGTGCTAGAGATCGCGACGGGGAGGGCGCTTACAATGAGCAGTTCTTC,CSARDRDGEGAYNEQFF
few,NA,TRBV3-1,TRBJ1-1,TGTGCCAGCAGGCAACAACCGGGGGCCTCCCCCAAAGAGGCTTTCTTT,CASRQQPGASPKEAFF